Included here is one TCR beta chain sequence, with context. The target antigen is unknown. TCR beta VDJ combinations and CDR3 sequences were profiled from genomic DNA. TCRdb itself ran the reads through MiXCR, one entry per CDR3 protein. Of approximately 250,000 distinct CDR3 sequences detected, approximately 86% appear once; the ten largest clones hold 35% to 50%. This entry comes from a study of CD8+CD57+ T cells in acquired aplastic anemia. Overall study context: An average of 3.2 ug of DNA was obtained from sorted CD4+ and CD8+ cells. Study-level findings and limits: Twenty-nine sequences, all CD8+ CDR3, were shared between patients and controls. Patients did not significantly differ from controls in CD8+ Simpson's diversity.

V lost 5 bases and J 16 bases, leaving 27 bases between the germline ends. CDR1 is SGHVT and CDR2 is SQSDAQ in the germline V gene. The CDR3 runs to 15 residues. All sequencing subjects had displayed CD8+CD57+ cell expansion on flow cytometry. Each patient gave a blood sample that was collected before any therapy had been received. This clonotype was sampled from a human donor with aplastic anemia. This sequence joins TRBV7-4 and TRBJ2-1, with D possibly TRBD2 on 6 matching bases. Input material: sorted CD4+, CD8+, or CD8+CD57+ T cells (not recorded which) from PBMCs. CDR3 sequence (DNA): TGTGCCAGCAGCGTGATCGGGGGTTTGGCCAAGGCACACTTCTTC. Amino acids: CASSVIGGLAKAHFF.